The 32 T cell receptor beta chains below come from one sample, sequenced in a study of cytomegalovirus exposure and HLA in healthy donors. 60 Vbeta and 13 Jbeta primers were used in PCR. This table comes from immunoSEQ multiplex PCR, and its TCRdb copy is limited to in-frame clones, with some not included. The table lists approximately 130,000 clones, roughly four fifths of them singletons. Sequencing was carried out using PBMCs. The receptors derive from a woman aged 40 to 50 in good health and CMV-seropositive.

The chain has TRBV11-3 and TRBJ2-7; D is perhaps TRBD1 (6 bases). V dropped 3 bases and J dropped 3 bases, with 9 bases sitting between them. Germline V gene sequence: CDR1 SGHNT, CDR2 YENEEA. The CDR3 covers 13 residues. The CDR3 is CASSFYRDYEQYF. In DNA, the CDR3 is TGTGCCAGCAGCTTCTACAGGGACTACGAGCAGTACTTC.

A single count supports this clone. The chain recombines TRBV4-2 with TRBJ2-4, with 11 bases that match TRBD2. The CDR3 runs 16 residues. CDR1 is LGHNA, CDR2 YNFKEQ, per germline. V trimming: 4 bases; J trimming: 0 bases; junction bases outside the gene matches: 2. In nucleotides, the CDR3 is TGTGCCAGCAGCCCGGGACTAGCGGTAGCCAAAAACATTCAGTACTTC. Protein: CASSPGLAVAKNIQYF.

The J gene is TRBJ1-5, the V gene TRBV7-9; D is unresolved. CDR1 SEHNR and CDR2 FQNEAQ come from the germline V gene (reference sequence). Between the trimmed V and J ends, which lost 1 base and 2 bases, there was a span of 12 bases. This CDR3 contains 16 residues. For the CDR3, the DNA is TGTGCCAGCAGCTTAGGGGTGGGCAAGGGCAATCAGCCCCAGCATTTT. This encodes CASSLGVGKGNQPQHF.

This CDR3 is CASSPGQLGEAFF. The CDR3 DNA reads TGTGCCAGCAGTCCCGGACAGTTGGGTGAAGCTTTCTTT. The chain recombines TRBV28 with TRBJ1-1; D perhaps matches TRBD1 (6 bases). The CDR3 consists of 13 residues. The V end lost 5 bases, the J end lost 7 bases, and 14 bases lay between the germline ends. Germline assignment: CDR1 MDHEN and CDR2 SYDVKM.

This clone was found a few times. J is TRBJ2-7 and V is TRBV12-5; tentative D call: TRBD1 (6 bases). Looked up from germline, CDR1 is LGHNT and CDR2 is FRNRAP. CDR3 size: 16 residues. V was trimmed by 0 bases and J by 0 bases, leaving 12 bases between them. For the CDR3, the DNA is TGTGCTAGTGGTTTGGTTGACAGGTCTAGCTCCTACGAGCAGTACTTC. Amino acid sequence: CASGLVDRSSSYEQYF.

The rearrangement uses TRBV7-2 and TRBJ2-7, with 10 nucleotides matching TRBD2. The CDR3 sequence is 18 residues long. CDR1 is SGHTA and CDR2 is FQGNSA in the germline V gene. V dropped 0 bases and J dropped 4; count of bases not matched to a gene: 12. DNA for the CDR3: TGTGCCAGCAGCTTAGCGGTCGGAGCGGGGGGGCTTTCTTACGAGCAGTACTTC. Its translation is CASSLAVGAGGLSYEQYF.

CDR3 coding DNA: TGTGCCATCAGTGAGTCGGTTAGCGAGCGCGAGCAGTACTTC. Translated: CAISESVSEREQYF. The chain couples TRBV10-3 to TRBJ2-7; tentative D call: TRBD2 (5 bases). The CDR3 is made up of 14 amino acids. V shed 0 bases and J shed 6 bases, with 12 bases lying between them. Germline lookup yields CDR1 ENHRY and CDR2 SYGVKD.

This clone was counted a single time. The gene calls are TRBV9 and TRBJ2-6, with D uncertain. Germline lookup yields CDR1 SGDLS and CDR2 YYNGEE. Trimming removed 6 bases at V and 6 bases at J, with 16 bases between. The CDR3 loop spans 15 amino acids. The CDR3 DNA sequence: TGTGCCAGCACGCCCGGTTATGTCCTGGCCAACGTCCTGACTTTC. It codes for CASTPGYVLANVLTF.

This clone counts as medium-sized. The rearrangement uses TRBV5-4 and TRBJ1-4; the match to TRBD1 covers 7 bases. The CDR3 runs 14 residues. Looked up from germline, CDR1 is SGHNT and CDR2 is YYREEE (reference sequence). V shed 4 bases, J shed 8 bases, and the junction held 8 bases outside the gene matches. CDR3 DNA: TGTGCCAGCAGCCAACCAGGGGGAGGCGAAAAACTGTTTTTT. Protein sequence: CASSQPGGGEKLFF.

The chain combines TRBV6-4 with TRBJ2-2; 8 bases are shared with TRBD2. Unmatched junction bases numbered 3, after V lost 3 bases and J lost 3 bases. The CDR3 has 15 residues. Germline assignment: CDR1 MRHNA and CDR2 SNTAGT. CDR3 sequence reads: CASSELADDTGELFF. The CDR3 region has the DNA TGTGCCAGCAGTGAACTAGCGGACGACACCGGGGAGCTGTTTTTT.

This chain uses TRBV25-1 with TRBJ1-5, with D possibly TRBD1 on 5 matching bases. CDR3 length: 14 residues. The V gene lost 2 bases and the J gene lost 9 bases, with 14 bases spanning the gap. Per the germline V gene, CDR1 is MGHDK and CDR2 is SYGVNS. CDR3 sequence (DNA): TGTGCCAGCAGTGAAACCCAGGGCAGTACGCCCCAGCATTTT. Translated, it gives CASSETQGSTPQHF.

The chain uses TRBV7-3 and TRBJ2-7; TRBD2 matches at 8 bases. Germline V gene data show CDR1 as SGHTA and CDR2 as FQGTGA. Unmatched junction bases numbered 21, after V lost 2 bases and J lost 3 bases. CDR3 length: 20 residues. This CDR3 reads CASSLLPLGLAGVGYYEQYF. CDR3 bases: TGTGCCAGCAGCTTACTCCCCTTAGGGCTAGCGGGTGTTGGCTACTACGAGCAGTACTTC.

This clone has only one observation. CDR3 DNA sequence: TGTGCCAGTAGGAAACCGGGGTCTCGCGGCTACACCTTC. Translated, it gives CASRKPGSRGYTF. This rearrangement joins TRBV19 to TRBJ1-2; D is uncertain. The CDR3 runs to 13 residues. The ends were cut back, 6 bases at V and 8 bases at J, with 16 bases in the middle. Germline CDR1 reads LNHDA; CDR2 reads SQIVND (reference sequence).

This chain links TRBV5-3 with TRBJ2-5, with 8 bases identical to TRBD2. TRBV5-3 counts as an open reading frame of uncertain function. V lost 4 bases and J lost 5; bases outside the gene matches: 13. This CDR3 comprises 16 residues. This CDR3 is CARSHYCTGGPETQYF. CDR3 coding DNA: TGTGCCAGAAGCCACTACTGTACGGGGGGGCCTGAGACCCAGTACTTC.

This clone was seen a handful of times. The chain couples TRBV5-1 to TRBJ2-3; D is perhaps TRBD1 (7 bases). V was trimmed by 2 bases and J by 0 bases, leaving 13 bases between them. Germline CDR1 is SGHRS and CDR2 is YFSETQ. The CDR3 extends over 16 amino acids. The CDR3 reads CASSFTQGGSTDTQYF. The CDR3 nucleotides read TGCGCCAGCAGCTTTACTCAGGGGGGAAGCACAGATACGCAGTATTTT.

Concerning this clone: A read error may account for a junction end that differs from germline. J is TRBJ2-2 and V is TRBV7-7, with D possibly matching TRBD2 (6 bases). The CDR3 covers 14 residues. In germline, CDR1 is SSHAT, CDR2 FNYEAQ (reference sequence). The CDR3: CASSQGTLTGELFF. CDR3 bases: TGTGCTAGCAGCCAAGGGACTCTCACCGGGGAGCTGTTTTTT.

The J gene is TRBJ1-4, the V gene TRBV9, with D hard to call. This CDR3 contains 15 residues. V dropped 5 bases and J dropped 5 bases, with 16 bases sitting between them. Germline V gene sequence: CDR1 SGDLS, CDR2 YYNGEE. CDR3 nucleotides: TGTGCCAGCAGTCGTACGGCGGCCGAGAATGAAAAACTGTTTTTT. Amino acids: CASSRTAAENEKLFF. The full variable domain, its missing parts supplied by reference TRBV9 and TRBJ1-4, is DSGVTQTPKHLITATGQRVTLRCSPRSGDLSVYWYQQSLDQGLQFLIQYYNGEERAKGNILERFSAQQFPDLHSELNLSSLELGDSALYFCASSRTAAENEKLFFGSGTQLSVL.

The CDR3 DNA sequence: TGTGCCAGCAGCTTGTCTCTTACTAACTATGGCTACACCTTC. It yields the protein CASSLSLTNYGYTF. V gene TRBV7-8 combines with J gene TRBJ1-2; no reliable D call. The germline V gene has CDR1 SGHVS and CDR2 FQNEAQ. CDR3 length equals 14 residues. Trimming left V 3 bases short and J 0 bases short, with 8 bases between.

V gene TRBV7-9 combines with J gene TRBJ2-4; 8 bases fit TRBD1. V dropped 4 bases and J dropped 9; count of bases not matched to a gene: 11. Germline CDR1 is SEHNR and CDR2 is FQNEAQ (reference sequence). This CDR3 region has 15 residues. The DNA of the CDR3 is TGTGCCAGCAGCTCCGGACAGGGTTTTGAAGGCATTCAGTACTTC. Amino acids: CASSSGQGFEGIQYF.

The V and J genes are TRBV28 and TRBJ2-3; TRBD1 aligns across 8 bases. With V trimmed by 7 bases and J by 3 bases, 6 bases remained unmatched. Germline V gene sequence: CDR1 MDHEN, CDR2 SYDVKM. The CDR3 sequence is 14 residues long. The CDR3 loop reads CASTTGGLTDTQYF. Here the CDR3 DNA reads TGTGCCAGCACTACAGGGGGACTTACAGATACGCAGTATTTT.

The V call is TRBV10-3, the J call TRBJ1-3; D gene ambiguous. The CDR3 has 16 residues. CDR1 and CDR2 from the germline V gene are ENHRY and SYGVKD. V was pared by 2 bases and J by 3 bases, with 14 bases between. The CDR3 is CAISEGPGDLGNTIYF. The CDR3 coding sequence is TGTGCCATCAGTGAGGGTCCCGGGGATCTTGGAAACACCATATATTTT.

The gene calls are TRBV19 and TRBJ2-7, with 13 bases lining up with TRBD2. Germline V gives CDR1 LNHDA, CDR2 SQIVND (reference sequence). The CDR3 is 16 amino acids. J lost 4 bases, V lost 5 bases, and 8 bases had no gene match. DNA for the CDR3: TGTGCCAGTAGTGACTCCGGGACTAGCGGGAATTACGAGCAGTACTTC. Its protein is CASSDSGTSGNYEQYF.

This chain links TRBV6-6 with TRBJ1-2; 7 bases fit TRBD1. This CDR3 spans 14 amino acids. Per the germline V gene, CDR1 is MNHNY and CDR2 is SVGAGI (reference sequence). After removal of 6 bases from V and 2 bases from J, the junction contained 6 bases not matched to a gene. CDR3 DNA: TGTGCCAGCAGGGGGGACAGCCCAAACTATGGCTACACCTTC. Translating gives CASRGDSPNYGYTF.

The rearrangement joins TRBV2 to TRBJ2-2; tentative D call: TRBD1 (5 bases). The V and J ends lost 6 bases and 0 bases respectively, with 11 bases between them. Germline V lookup: CDR1 SNHLY, CDR2 FYNNEI. The CDR3 is made up of 15 amino acids. CDR3 nucleotides: TGTGCCAGCAGGGACACTTTCGCGAACACCGGGGAGCTGTTTTTT. Protein: CASRDTFANTGELFF.

This sequence joins TRBV20-1 and TRBJ2-7, with a possible D match to TRBD1 (6 bases). V lost 6 bases to trimming and J lost 5 bases, with 11 bases between them. This CDR3 is 11 amino acids long. Germline assignment: CDR1 DFQATT and CDR2 SNEGSKA (reference sequence). In DNA form, the CDR3 reads TGCAGTGCGAGGACAGAAAACGAGCAGTACTTC. Translating it yields CSARTENEQYF.

The chain recombines TRBV7-2 with TRBJ2-7; 8 bases align to TRBD2. V trimming: 5 bases; J trimming: 6 bases; junction bases outside the gene matches: 15. The CDR3 covers 16 residues. The germline V gene encodes CDR1 SGHTA and CDR2 FQGNSA. CDR3 protein: CASSAGGKSSGTEQYF. In DNA, the CDR3 is TGTGCCAGCAGCGCGGGGGGAAAGAGTAGCGGGACCGAGCAGTACTTC.

This clone was observed a handful of times. The rearrangement joins TRBV5-1 to TRBJ2-5; a weak D match, TRBD2 (5 bases). V lost 3 bases and J 2 bases, leaving 17 bases between the germline ends. Germline V gene data show CDR1 as SGHRS and CDR2 as YFSETQ. The CDR3 runs 16 residues. The CDR3 region has the DNA TGCGCCAGCAGCTCCGACGGACTCGGGGTTCAAGAGACCCAGTACTTC. As protein: CASSSDGLGVQETQYF.

The rearrangement joins TRBV29-1 to TRBJ1-2, with D possibly TRBD1 on 6 matching bases. V was cut by 3 bases and J by 4 bases, with 12 bases left in between. CDR3 size: 13 residues. Germline values: CDR1 SQVTM, CDR2 ANQGSEA. CDR3 coding DNA: TGCAGCGTTGACCCCACAGGGTCCTATGGCTACACCTTC. This sequence encodes CSVDPTGSYGYTF.

With regard to this clone: The junction departs from germline at one end; a sequencing error may be responsible. This sequence joins TRBV4-3 and TRBJ1-2; 8 bases line up with TRBD1. CDR3 length: 14 amino acids. Looked up from germline, CDR1 is LGHNA and CDR2 is YSLEER. CDR3 bases: TGCGCCAGCAGCCAAGATGCGACAGGGGATGGCTACCCCTTC. It codes for CASSQDATGDGYPF.

The chain recombines TRBV11-2 with TRBJ2-7, with a tentative D call TRBD2 (5 bases). The CDR3 is 13 amino acids. Germline-derived CDR1 and CDR2 are SGHAT and FQNNGV. V lost 4 bases to trimming and J lost 2 bases, with 9 bases between them. CDR3 region: CASSSRDTYEQYF. The CDR3 DNA reads TGTGCCAGCAGCTCCCGGGATACCTACGAGCAGTACTTC. Complete variable domain (other parts from reference TRBV11-2 and TRBJ2-7): EAGVAQSPRYKIIEKRQSVAFWCNPISGHATLYWYQQILGQGPKLLIQFQNNGVVDDSQLPKDRFSAERLKGVDSTLKIQPAKLEDSAVYLCASSSRDTYEQYFGPGTRLTVT.

The chain combines TRBV4-2 with TRBJ1-5, with D uncertain. Germline loops: CDR1 LGHNA, CDR2 YNFKEQ. V lost 4 bases, J lost 1 base, and 11 bases lay in between. The CDR3 spans 15 residues. CDR3 in DNA: TGTGCCAGCAGCCCTCAGAGGTCAAGCAATCAGCCCCAGCATTTT. Its translation: CASSPQRSSNQPQHF.

The rearrangement links TRBV5-1 to TRBJ1-3; tentative D call: TRBD1 (5 bases). Trimming shortened V by 1 base and J by 4 bases, and 9 bases separated the two germline ends. The germline gives CDR1 SGHRS, CDR2 YFSETQ. The CDR3 covers 14 residues. DNA for the CDR3: TGCGCCAGCAGCTTGATCCCAGGGGGAAACACCATATATTTT. It encodes CASSLIPGGNTIYF.